The 29 T cell receptor beta chains in this list originate from one sample, sequenced in a study of cytomegalovirus exposure and HLA in healthy donors. The PCR had 60 Vbeta and 13 Jbeta primers. Method: immunoSEQ multiplex PCR; TCRdb's copy keeps in-frame clones and lacks some. The sample carries over 95,000 clones, over 60% recorded once. What was sequenced was PBMCs. These receptor sequences come from a female donor in good health and CMV-seronegative.

The V call is TRBV11-2, the J call TRBJ2-1, with 7 bases matching TRBD2. V trimming: 8 bases; J trimming: 10 bases; junction bases outside the gene matches: 8. The CDR3 is 12 amino acids. Germline V lookup: CDR1 SGHAT, CDR2 FQNNGV. The chain's CDR3 is CASLSGVGEQFF. CDR3 sequence (DNA): TGTGCCAGCCTGAGCGGGGTTGGGGAGCAGTTCTTC.

The chain couples TRBV7-8 to TRBJ2-3, with 8 bases fitting TRBD1. The CDR3 extends over 15 amino acids. V was clipped by 1 base and J by 3 bases; unmatched bases: 3. From germline, CDR1 is SGHVS and CDR2 FQNEAQ. CDR3 sequence: CASSLGGQGTDTQYF. The DNA of the CDR3 is TGTGCCAGCAGCTTAGGCGGACAGGGAACAGATACGCAGTATTTT.

The chain carries TRBV11-2 and TRBJ2-5; D might be TRBD2 (6 bases). Germline CDR1 reads SGHAT; CDR2 reads FQNNGV. Trimming took off 2 bases at V and 4 bases at J, with 20 bases between the two ends. The length of the CDR3 is 17 residues. CDR3 loop: CASSLQDLATSRETQYF. The CDR3 DNA sequence: TGTGCCAGCAGCTTACAGGACCTAGCGACATCCCGAGAGACCCAGTACTTC.

The rearrangement links TRBV11-3 to TRBJ2-2; a weak D match, TRBD2 (5 bases). Trimming left V 5 bases short and J 3 bases short, with 16 bases between. The CDR3 is made up of 16 amino acids. Germline V lookup: CDR1 SGHNT, CDR2 YENEEA. The CDR3 DNA reads TGTGCCAGCAGCCCGGCCGTTATTAGCGACACCGGGGAGCTGTTTTTT. Translated: CASSPAVISDTGELFF. Together with reference TRBV11-3 and TRBJ2-2, the CDR3 gives the full variable domain: EAGVVQSPRYKIIEKKQPVAFWCNPISGHNTLYWYLQNLGQGPELLIRYENEEAVDDSQLPKDRFSAERLKGVDSTLKIQPAELGDSAVYLCASSPAVISDTGELFFGEGSRLTVL.

The CDR3 DNA sequence: TGTGCCAGCAGTAAGGTGGGGAAGGGGAAGGGCGAGCAGTACTTC. As protein: CASSKVGKGKGEQYF. V is TRBV25-1 and J is TRBJ2-7, with D maybe TRBD1 (5 bases). CDR1 is MGHDK and CDR2 is SYGVNS in the germline V gene. The CDR3 is 15 amino acids. V was shortened by 5 bases and J by 6 bases, with 20 bases between the two germline ends.

The chain joins TRBV6-5 to TRBJ2-5; 8 nucleotides match TRBD2. Germline lookup yields CDR1 MNHEY and CDR2 SVGAGI. J lost 5 bases, V lost 6 bases, and 5 bases had no gene match. This CDR3 has 13 amino acids. The CDR3 DNA sequence: TGTGCCAGCAGAGGGACTAGTAGGGAGACCCAGTACTTC. This encodes CASRGTSRETQYF.

The genes are TRBV27 and TRBJ2-2; 11 positions agree with TRBD1. There are 15 residues in the CDR3. Germline CDR1 is MNHEY and CDR2 is SMNVEV (reference sequence). Losses at the gene ends were 4 bases for V and 9 bases for J; bases not matched to a gene: 7. In DNA, the CDR3 is TGTGCCAGCAGTTCTCCGGGACAGGGGGGAAGGGAGCTGTTTTTT. Translation: CASSSPGQGGRELFF.

The rearrangement joins TRBV7-9 to TRBJ2-5; 8 positions match TRBD2. The trim removed 3 bases at V and 3 bases at J, leaving 6 bases unmatched. The CDR3 covers 15 residues. The germline V gene encodes CDR1 SEHNR and CDR2 FQNEAQ (reference sequence). CDR3 amino acids: CASSLYSGEEETQYF. In DNA form, the CDR3 reads TGTGCCAGCAGCTTGTATAGCGGGGAGGAAGAGACCCAGTACTTC.

The chain combines TRBV18 with TRBJ1-1; maybe TRBD1 (5 bases). CDR1 KGHSH and CDR2 LQKENI come from the germline V gene. Trimming stripped 3 bases from V and 1 base from J, with 24 bases between. The CDR3 spans 19 residues. CDR3 bases: TGTGCCAGCTCACCTGTCGCCGGGGGAACAGGAAGTAAGAACACTGAAGCTTTCTTT. Translating gives CASSPVAGGTGSKNTEAFF.

As to this clone: This CDR3 is also generated by other DNA sequences in the sample. The gene calls are TRBV15 and TRBJ1-2; 8 nucleotides align to TRBD1. The germline CDR1 and CDR2 sequences are LNHNV and YYDKDF (reference sequence). This CDR3 has 13 amino acids. With V trimmed by 5 bases and J by 7 bases, 6 bases remained unmatched. The CDR3 spells CATSQTGAVGYTF. The CDR3 DNA is TGTGCCACCAGCCAGACAGGGGCCGTTGGCTACACCTTC.

The V call is TRBV11-2, the J call TRBJ2-1; 9 nucleotides agree with TRBD2. There are 16 residues in the CDR3. CDR1 and CDR2 (germline): SGHAT, FQNNGV. V was pared by 5 bases and J by 2 bases, with 7 bases of the junction left unmatched. For the CDR3, the DNA is TGTGCCAGCAGCCCGAGACTAGCGGACACCTACAATGAGCAGTTCTTC. The encoded protein is CASSPRLADTYNEQFF. The full variable domain, completed using reference TRBV11-2 and TRBJ2-1, is EAGVAQSPRYKIIEKRQSVAFWCNPISGHATLYWYQQILGQGPKLLIQFQNNGVVDDSQLPKDRFSAERLKGVDSTLKIQPAKLEDSAVYLCASSPRLADTYNEQFFGPGTRLTVL.

Regarding this clone: Sequence at one end of the junction differs from germline and may be a read error. The V and J genes are TRBV7-9 and TRBJ1-2; D is undetermined. Germline V gene sequence: CDR1 SEHNR, CDR2 FQNEAQ (reference sequence). The CDR3 covers 11 residues. The CDR3, as DNA: TGTGCCAGCAGCTGGAGGGATCCCACTTTCTTC. It encodes CASSWRDPTFF.

The V gene is TRBV4-1, the J gene TRBJ2-7; maybe TRBD2 (5 bases). CDR1 and CDR2 (germline): MGHRA, YSYEKL. The CDR3 has 16 amino acids. V lost 0 bases to trimming and J lost 4 bases, with 16 bases between them. DNA of the CDR3: TGCGCCAGCAGCCAAGACCCCGGAGCGGCTACTTACGAGCAGTACTTC. Protein sequence: CASSQDPGAATYEQYF.

The chain is built from TRBV5-1 and TRBJ1-1, with 9 nucleotides matching TRBD1. The CDR3 runs to 16 residues. From germline, CDR1 is SGHRS and CDR2 YFSETQ. V was pared by 4 bases and J by 7 bases, with 14 bases of the junction left unmatched. Written as DNA, the CDR3 is TGCGCCAGCAGCGCTCTCACAGGGGGCCTGTTTAGTGAAGCTTTCTTT. Its translation is CASSALTGGLFSEAFF.

The V gene is TRBV7-9, the J gene TRBJ1-4; D uncertain. Germline CDR1 is SEHNR and CDR2 is FQNEAQ (reference sequence). V lost 5 bases to trimming and J lost 7 bases, with 20 bases between them. The CDR3 has 16 residues. DNA of the CDR3: TGTGCCAGCAGCGGCGGAGCCCGGATGTTGGTTGAAAAACTGTTTTTT. Translating gives CASSGGARMLVEKLFF.

The chain couples TRBV5-1 to TRBJ2-7, with 7 nucleotides matching TRBD1. V lost 0 bases, J lost 4 bases, and 7 bases stayed unmatched. The germline CDR1 and CDR2 sequences are SGHRS and YFSETQ. This CDR3 contains 15 residues. CDR3 in amino acids: CASSLGQGPRYEQYF. DNA of the CDR3: TGCGCCAGCAGCTTGGGACAGGGCCCTAGATACGAGCAGTACTTC.

This chain uses TRBV4-1 with TRBJ1-2; a weak D match, TRBD1 (6 bases). There are 14 residues in the CDR3. Trimming shortened V by 1 base and J by 4 bases, and 10 bases separated the two germline ends. Germline lookup yields CDR1 MGHRA and CDR2 YSYEKL. The CDR3 protein is CASSQGRRGYGYTF. Written as DNA, the CDR3 is TGCGCCAGCAGCCAAGGGCGCAGGGGCTATGGCTACACCTTC.

The rearrangement joins TRBV11-1 to TRBJ2-1; 8 bases agree with TRBD1. Germline V gene sequence: CDR1 SGHAT, CDR2 FQDESV (reference sequence). CDR3 length equals 17 residues. V gave up 2 bases and J gave up 1 base; unmatched junction bases: 7. Here the CDR3 reads CASSLRGQGASYNEQFF. CDR3 DNA sequence: TGTGCCAGCAGCTTACGAGGCCAGGGGGCATCCTACAATGAGCAGTTCTTC.

The genes are TRBV11-2 and TRBJ2-7, with a tentative D call TRBD1 (6 bases). Germline lookup yields CDR1 SGHAT and CDR2 FQNNGV. V lost 5 bases and J lost 9, with 17 bases in between. CDR3 length equals 13 residues. This chain's CDR3 is CASSGTFRFAQYF. As DNA, the CDR3 is TGTGCCAGCAGCGGGACATTCCGATTCGCGCAGTACTTC.

The rearrangement links TRBV30 to TRBJ1-6; unclear D gene. V was trimmed by 4 bases and J by 5 bases, leaving 6 bases between them. Germline-derived CDR1 and CDR2 are GTSNPN and SVGIG (reference sequence). The CDR3 sequence is 12 residues long. The CDR3 spells CAWMFDNSPLHF. DNA for the CDR3: TGTGCCTGGATGTTCGATAATTCACCCCTCCACTTT.

The V and J genes are TRBV19 and TRBJ1-3; 8 bases agree with TRBD1. The trim removed 7 bases at V and 2 bases at J, leaving 10 bases unmatched. Germline lookup yields CDR1 LNHDA and CDR2 SQIVND (reference sequence). CDR3 length equals 16 residues. The CDR3 sequence is CASTEGQGATGNTIYF. The CDR3 coding sequence is TGTGCCAGTACCGAGGGGCAGGGGGCTACTGGAAACACCATATATTTT.

V is TRBV30 and J is TRBJ1-1, with D tentatively TRBD1 (5 bases). CDR1 GTSNPN and CDR2 SVGIG come from the germline V gene (reference sequence). V gave up 2 bases and J gave up 1 base, with 11 bases separating them. The CDR3 runs 14 residues. As DNA, the CDR3 is TGTGCCTGGAGTTCCCTTGACAGGAACACTGAAGCTTTCTTT. Protein: CAWSSLDRNTEAFF.

The chain employs TRBV6-6 and TRBJ2-3; TRBD2 agrees at 10 bases. Germline V gene sequence: CDR1 MNHNY, CDR2 SVGAGI (reference sequence). The CDR3 runs 16 residues. The V and J ends lost 7 bases and 1 base, in that order; junction bases with no gene match: 8. The DNA for the CDR3 is TGTGCCAGCAAGTGCCTAGCGGGGGCCTGCACAGATACGCAGTATTTT. Protein sequence: CASKCLAGACTDTQYF.

The chain links TRBV29-1 to TRBJ2-2; 11 bases fit TRBD2. CDR3 length: 13 amino acids. Per the germline V gene, CDR1 is SQVTM and CDR2 is ANQGSEA. J gave up 8 bases and V 6 bases, and 5 bases lay outside the gene matches. CDR3 residues: CSVLAGGPGELFF. CDR3 coding DNA: TGCAGCGTGTTAGCGGGGGGGCCGGGGGAGCTGTTTTTT.

The CDR3 loop is CASSRNPGLGVNEQFF. DNA for the CDR3: TGTGCCAGCAGCCGAAATCCGGGACTAGGTGTAAATGAGCAGTTCTTC. V usage is TRBV7-2 and J usage is TRBJ2-1; 8 nucleotides align to TRBD2. V lost 5 bases, J lost 7 bases, and 13 bases stayed unmatched. The CDR3 extends over 16 amino acids. Germline CDR1 reads SGHTA; CDR2 reads FQGNSA.

This clone came up once. The J gene is TRBJ2-5, the V gene TRBV7-9, with 9 positions matching TRBD2. Germline loops: CDR1 SEHNR, CDR2 FQNEAQ (reference sequence). The CDR3 sequence is 15 residues long. V shed 5 bases, J shed 2 bases, and the junction held 6 bases outside the gene matches. This CDR3 reads CASSVSGGTQETQYF. Written as DNA, the CDR3 is TGTGCCAGCAGCGTTAGCGGGGGAACACAAGAGACCCAGTACTTC.

V is TRBV7-6 and J is TRBJ2-4; D is possibly TRBD2 (6 bases). The CDR3 runs 17 residues. Germline V CDR1 and CDR2: SGHVS, FNYEAQ. Trimming removed 3 bases from V and 0 bases from J, with 15 bases in between. The CDR3 sequence: CASSFVGGELAKNIQYF. DNA of the CDR3: TGTGCCAGCAGCTTCGTCGGCGGGGAGCTAGCCAAAAACATTCAGTACTTC.

The rearrangement links TRBV5-6 to TRBJ2-7; D might be TRBD2 (6 bases). Looked up from germline, CDR1 is SGHDT and CDR2 is YYEEEE. V lost 5 bases and J 3 bases, leaving 12 bases between the germline ends. The CDR3 totals 13 residues. The CDR3 DNA sequence: TGTGCCAGCAGTCCGGGACTCAACTACGAGCAGTACTTC. It translates to CASSPGLNYEQYF. The entire variable domain, with the rest obtained from reference TRBV5-6 and TRBJ2-7, is as follows: DAGVTQSPTHLIKTRGQQVTLRCSPKSGHDTVSWYQQALGQGPQFIFQYYEEEERQRGNFPDRFSGHQFPNYSSELNVNALLLGDSALYLCASSPGLNYEQYFGPGTRLTVT.

The chain combines TRBV19 with TRBJ2-5; TRBD1 aligns across 8 bases. Losses at the gene ends were 5 bases for V and 4 bases for J; bases not matched to a gene: 6. CDR3 length: 14 residues. Germline CDR1 and CDR2: LNHDA and SQIVND (reference sequence). The CDR3 reads CASSLQGAGETQYF. In DNA form, the CDR3 reads TGTGCCAGTAGTCTTCAGGGGGCGGGAGAGACCCAGTACTTC.